This record covers a single T cell receptor (beta chain). Its antigen is undetermined. The data were obtained in a study of radiotherapy plus CTLA-4 blockade in lung cancer. Across the study: Disease control was achieved by over 25% of patients, and objective responses by over 15%. Study findings and constraints: Among blood TCR repertoires after radiotherapy plus ipilimumab, tumor-derived clones expanded. Early clonal dynamics of blood T cells, together with interferon-beta, were reported as the best response predictor.

V was pared by 7 bases and J by 1 base, with 8 bases of the junction left unmatched. Germline loops: CDR1 MNHEY, CDR2 SVGAGI. This CDR3 comprises 15 residues. Method: immunoSEQ multiplex PCR; TCRdb's copy keeps in-frame clones and lacks some. The sample holds around 82,000 clones, around 84% seen once. Chemo-refractory metastatic non-small-cell lung cancer patients were treated with focal radiation plus CTLA-4 blockade with ipilimumab. This sample comprised peripheral blood, obtained from a patient treated with radiotherapy plus ipilimumab. The V gene is TRBV6-5, the J gene TRBJ2-7, with 9 bases that match TRBD2. The TCR was taken from a human donor with non-small cell lung cancer that progressed on radiotherapy plus ipilimumab. The CDR3 DNA sequence: TGTGCCAGCACGAGATATAGCGGGAGTTCCTACGAGCAGTACTTC. Its translation is CASTRYSGSSYEQYF.